The 9 T cell receptor beta chains in this list originate from one sample, sequenced in a study of cytomegalovirus exposure and HLA in healthy donors. Primers included in the PCR were 60 Vbeta and 13 Jbeta primers. The table came from immunoSEQ multiplex PCR; TCRdb's copy has only in-frame clones and leaves some out. The data contain about 82,000 clones, approximately 80% of them seen just once; the ten biggest clones take up about 3.5%. Sequencing used PBMCs. The receptors here all came from a man between 50 and 59 years old in good health and CMV-seronegative.

The chain uses TRBV5-1 and TRBJ2-5, with D perhaps TRBD1 (6 bases). The assigned J gene may be wrong: the sequence end matches TRBJ2-7 better. Germline loops: CDR1 SGHRS, CDR2 YFSETQ. The CDR3 is made up of 13 amino acids. CDR3 bases: TGCGCCAGCACGCGGACAGCCGGCTACGAGCAGTACTTC. As protein: CASTRTAGYEQYF.

The chain carries TRBV30 and TRBJ1-5, with D unclear. V was shortened by 2 bases and J by 2 bases, with 13 bases between the two germline ends. The CDR3 runs 15 residues. Germline loops: CDR1 GTSNPN, CDR2 SVGIG (reference sequence). This CDR3 is CAWSYREGGNQPQHF. Written as DNA, the CDR3 is TGTGCCTGGAGTTATCGGGAGGGCGGCAATCAGCCCCAGCATTTT.

This clone was found once. The genes are TRBV29-1 and TRBJ2-5, with TRBD1 identical over 9 bases. The end of the DNA is better explained by TRBJ2-7, so the J call may be wrong. This CDR3 comprises 15 residues. Germline V gene data show CDR1 as SQVTM and CDR2 as ANQGSEA. The CDR3 reads CSVEGQGKSSYEQYF. In DNA form, the CDR3 reads TGCAGCGTTGAGGGACAGGGCAAAAGCTCCTACGAGCAGTACTTC.

The CDR3 DNA reads as TGCGCCAGCAGCCAAACATCTTCCGGGGAGCTGTTTTTT. This translates into CASSQTSSGELFF. The chain is built from TRBV5-1 and TRBJ2-2; D unresolved. The length of the CDR3 is 13 residues. V was cut by 4 bases and J by 6 bases, with 10 bases left in between. Germline CDR1 SGHRS, CDR2 YFSETQ.

This clone was recorded a few times. This chain connects TRBV5-1 to TRBJ2-1; D might be TRBD1 (6 bases). V was cut by 0 bases and J by 10 bases, with 23 bases left in between. Germline CDR1 and CDR2: SGHRS and YFSETQ. This CDR3 is 17 amino acids long. The CDR3, as DNA: TGCGCCAGCAGCTTGGCCCCGGTGACAGGCCGAGGGATGGAGCAGTTCTTC. Translation gives CASSLAPVTGRGMEQFF.

In its sample, this clone was seen once. This chain links TRBV9 with TRBJ2-5; 16 bases are shared with TRBD2. Per germline, CDR1 SGDLS and CDR2 YYNGEE. This CDR3 spans 19 amino acids. Unmatched junction bases numbered 14, after V lost 4 bases and J lost 5 bases. The chain's CDR3 is CASSPGTSGGAGGRETQYF. CDR3 in DNA: TGTGCCAGCAGCCCAGGGACTAGCGGGGGGGCTGGGGGTAGGGAGACCCAGTACTTC.

The chain recombines TRBV19 with TRBJ2-1, with 12 positions matching TRBD2. Germline-derived CDR1 and CDR2 are LNHDA and SQIVND (reference sequence). The V segment lost 1 base and the J segment 3 bases; nucleotides outside the gene matches: 7. The CDR3 contains 18 residues. The CDR3 here is CASSIGPSLAGGYNEQFF. DNA for the CDR3: TGTGCCAGTAGTATAGGCCCCTCACTAGCGGGGGGCTACAATGAGCAGTTCTTC.

The chain combines TRBV6-1 with TRBJ2-3, with D unclear. This CDR3 region has 13 residues. In germline, CDR1 is MNHNS, CDR2 SASEGT. Trimming pared 2 bases from V and 4 bases from J, leaving 7 bases between. In DNA form, the CDR3 reads TGTGCCAGCAGTGAAATGTGGCCAGATACGCAGTATTTT. Its translation is CASSEMWPDTQYF.

The rearrangement joins TRBV4-3 to TRBJ2-4, with TRBD1 identical over 7 bases. The CDR3 is 11 residues long. The trim removed 2 bases at V and 16 bases at J, leaving 5 bases unmatched. Germline CDR1 reads LGHNA; CDR2 reads YSLEER. This CDR3 is CASSQTGQLYF. The DNA of the CDR3 is TGCGCCAGCAGCCAAACGGGACAGCTTTACTTC.